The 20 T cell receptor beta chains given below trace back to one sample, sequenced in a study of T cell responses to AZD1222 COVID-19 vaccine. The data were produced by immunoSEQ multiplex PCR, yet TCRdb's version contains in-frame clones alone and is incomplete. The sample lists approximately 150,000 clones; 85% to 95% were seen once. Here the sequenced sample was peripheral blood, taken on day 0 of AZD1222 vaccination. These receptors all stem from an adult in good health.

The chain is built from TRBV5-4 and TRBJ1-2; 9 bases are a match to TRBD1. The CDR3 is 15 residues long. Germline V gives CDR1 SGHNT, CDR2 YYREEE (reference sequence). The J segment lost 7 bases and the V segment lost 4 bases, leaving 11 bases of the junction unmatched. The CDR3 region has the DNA TGTGCCAGCAGCCGGACAGGGGAGGAAGTGCGTGGCTACACCTTC. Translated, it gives CASSRTGEEVRGYTF.

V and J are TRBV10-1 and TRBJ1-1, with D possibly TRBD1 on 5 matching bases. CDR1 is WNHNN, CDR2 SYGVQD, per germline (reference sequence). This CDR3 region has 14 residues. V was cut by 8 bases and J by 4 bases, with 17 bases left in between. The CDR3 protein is CASPIAGGSTEAFF. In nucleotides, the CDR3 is TGCGCCAGCCCGATAGCGGGGGGTAGCACTGAAGCTTTCTTT.

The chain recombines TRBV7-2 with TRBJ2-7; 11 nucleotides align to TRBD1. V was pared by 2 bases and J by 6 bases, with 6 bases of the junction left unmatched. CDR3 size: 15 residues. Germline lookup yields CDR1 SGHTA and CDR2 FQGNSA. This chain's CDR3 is CASSLSGTGGSEQYF. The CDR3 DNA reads TGTGCCAGCAGCTTATCCGGGACAGGGGGGTCCGAGCAGTACTTC.

DNA for the CDR3: TGTGCCCGTATGGGGGACCCCGGGGAGCTGTTTTTT. This encodes CARMGDPGELFF. The rearrangement uses TRBV7-9 and TRBJ2-2, with D perhaps given as TRBD1 or TRBD2 (5 bases each). This CDR3 has 12 residues. Germline values: CDR1 SEHNR, CDR2 FQNEAQ (reference sequence). The V end was cut by 11 bases, the J end by 6 bases, with 13 bases between.

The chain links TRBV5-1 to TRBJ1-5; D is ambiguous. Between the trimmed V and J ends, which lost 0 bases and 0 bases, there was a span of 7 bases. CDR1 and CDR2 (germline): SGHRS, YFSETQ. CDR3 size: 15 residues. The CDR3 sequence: CASSLGDYSNQPQHF. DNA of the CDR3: TGCGCCAGCAGCTTGGGTGATTATAGCAATCAGCCCCAGCATTTT.

The CDR3 is CASSLDRGEKLFF. The CDR3 DNA reads as TGTGCCAGCAGCTTGGACAGGGGCGAAAAACTGTTTTTT. The chain recombines TRBV5-4 with TRBJ1-4, with 7 positions matching TRBD1. Germline V gives CDR1 SGHNT, CDR2 YYREEE (reference sequence). CDR3 length: 13 amino acids. The V gene end was trimmed by 0 bases and the J gene end by 8 bases; junction bases not matched to a gene: 1.

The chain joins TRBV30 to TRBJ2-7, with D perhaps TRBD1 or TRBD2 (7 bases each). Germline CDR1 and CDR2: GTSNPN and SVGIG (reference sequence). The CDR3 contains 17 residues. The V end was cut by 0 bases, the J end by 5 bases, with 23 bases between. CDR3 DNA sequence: TGTGCCTGGAGTGTAAAGGGGCGACAGGGAGGGACCCACGAGCAGTACTTC. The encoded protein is CAWSVKGRQGGTHEQYF.

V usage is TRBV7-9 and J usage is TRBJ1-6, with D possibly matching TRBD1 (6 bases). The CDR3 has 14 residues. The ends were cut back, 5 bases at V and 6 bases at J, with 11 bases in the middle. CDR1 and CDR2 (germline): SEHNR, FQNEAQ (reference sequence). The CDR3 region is CASSLDSTNSPLHF. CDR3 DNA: TGTGCCAGCAGCCTGGACAGTACTAATTCACCCCTCCACTTT.

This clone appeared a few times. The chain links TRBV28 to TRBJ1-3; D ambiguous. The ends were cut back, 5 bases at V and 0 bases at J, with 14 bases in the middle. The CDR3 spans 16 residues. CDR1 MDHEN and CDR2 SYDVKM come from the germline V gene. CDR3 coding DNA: TGTGCCAGCAGTGCTGAGACCGCCAGCTCTGGAAACACCATATATTTT. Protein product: CASSAETASSGNTIYF.

The CDR3 sequence is CASSEIGQGLYEQYF. CDR3 bases: TGTGCCAGCAGTGAAATTGGACAGGGATTATACGAGCAGTACTTC. The chain carries TRBV6-1 and TRBJ2-7; 8 bases agree with TRBD1. The CDR3 contains 15 residues. Unmatched junction bases numbered 7, after V lost 2 bases and J lost 4 bases. Germline lookup yields CDR1 MNHNS and CDR2 SASEGT.

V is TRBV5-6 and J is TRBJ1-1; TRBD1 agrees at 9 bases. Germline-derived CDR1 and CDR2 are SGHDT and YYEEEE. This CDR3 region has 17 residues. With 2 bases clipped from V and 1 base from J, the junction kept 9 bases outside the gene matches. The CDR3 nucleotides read TGTGCCAGCAGCTTATTCGTAGGGACAGGGCGGAACACTGAAGCTTTCTTT. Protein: CASSLFVGTGRNTEAFF.

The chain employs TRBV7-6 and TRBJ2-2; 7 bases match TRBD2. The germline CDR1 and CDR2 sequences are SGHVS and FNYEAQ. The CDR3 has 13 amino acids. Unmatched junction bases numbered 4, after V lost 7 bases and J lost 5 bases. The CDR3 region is CASNLGRTGELFF. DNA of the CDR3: TGTGCCAGCAACCTCGGGAGGACCGGGGAGCTGTTTTTT.

CDR3 nucleotides: TGTGCCAGCAGCCCGATAGGGGTAGGCATTCAGTACTTC. This encodes CASSPIGVGIQYF. The chain employs TRBV7-2 and TRBJ2-4; possibly TRBD1 for D (5 bases). The germline V gene encodes CDR1 SGHTA and CDR2 FQGNSA. Between the trimmed V and J ends, which lost 5 bases and 9 bases, there was a span of 14 bases. The CDR3 runs 13 residues.

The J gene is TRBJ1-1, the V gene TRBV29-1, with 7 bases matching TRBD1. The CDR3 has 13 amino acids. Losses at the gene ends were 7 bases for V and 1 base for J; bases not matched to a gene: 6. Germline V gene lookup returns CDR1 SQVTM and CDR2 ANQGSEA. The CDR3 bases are TGCAGCGCCGCGGGACAGCCGAACACTGAAGCTTTCTTT. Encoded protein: CSAAGQPNTEAFF. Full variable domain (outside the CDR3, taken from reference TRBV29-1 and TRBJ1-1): SAVISQKPSRDICQRGTSLTIQCQVDSQVTMMFWYRQQPGQSLTLIATANQGSEATYESGFVIDKFPISRPNLTFSTLTVSNMSPEDSSIYLCSAAGQPNTEAFFGQGTRLTVV.

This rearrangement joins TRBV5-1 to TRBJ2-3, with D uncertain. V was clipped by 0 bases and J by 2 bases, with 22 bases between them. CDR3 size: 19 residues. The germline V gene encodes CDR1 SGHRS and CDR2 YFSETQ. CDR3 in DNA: TGCGCCAGCAGCTTGGAGGTCGGGCTCCCCCTCACCAACACAGATACGCAGTATTTT. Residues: CASSLEVGLPLTNTDTQYF.

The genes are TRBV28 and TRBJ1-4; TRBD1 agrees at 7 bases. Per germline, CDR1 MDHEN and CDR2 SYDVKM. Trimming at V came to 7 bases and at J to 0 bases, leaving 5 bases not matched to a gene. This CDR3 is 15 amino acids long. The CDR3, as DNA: TGTGCCAGCAAAAGGGACAGCGCAACTAATGAAAAACTGTTTTTT. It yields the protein CASKRDSATNEKLFF. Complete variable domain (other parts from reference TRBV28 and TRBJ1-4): DVKVTQSSRYLVKRTGEKVFLECVQDMDHENMFWYRQDPGLGLRLIYFSYDVKMKEKGDIPEGYSVSREKKERFSLILESASTNQTSMYLCASKRDSATNEKLFFGSGTQLSVL.

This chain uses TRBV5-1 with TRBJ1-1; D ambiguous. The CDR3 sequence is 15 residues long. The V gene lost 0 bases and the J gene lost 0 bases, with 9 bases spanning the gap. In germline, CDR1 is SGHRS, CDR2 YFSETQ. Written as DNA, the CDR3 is TGCGCCAGCAGCTTGGAGTCAGCCATGAACACTGAAGCTTTCTTT. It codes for CASSLESAMNTEAFF.

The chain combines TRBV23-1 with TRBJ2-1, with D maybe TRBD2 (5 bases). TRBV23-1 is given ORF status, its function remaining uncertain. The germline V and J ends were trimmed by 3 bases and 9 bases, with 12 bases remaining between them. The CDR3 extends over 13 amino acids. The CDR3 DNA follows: TGCGCCAGCAGTCAGAAGTCCCGGGGTGAGCAGTTCTTC. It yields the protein CASSQKSRGEQFF.

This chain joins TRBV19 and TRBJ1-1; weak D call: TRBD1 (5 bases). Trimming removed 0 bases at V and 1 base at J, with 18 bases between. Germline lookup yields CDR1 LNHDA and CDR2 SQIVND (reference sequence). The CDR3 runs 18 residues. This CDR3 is CASSIEGILGVKNTEAFF. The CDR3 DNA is TGTGCCAGTAGTATAGAGGGAATCTTGGGGGTCAAGAACACTGAAGCTTTCTTT.

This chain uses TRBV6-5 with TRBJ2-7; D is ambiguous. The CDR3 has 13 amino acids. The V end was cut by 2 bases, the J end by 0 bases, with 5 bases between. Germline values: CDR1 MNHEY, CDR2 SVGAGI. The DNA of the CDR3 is TGTGCCAGCAGTTACAAGGTCTCCTACGAGCAGTACTTC. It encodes CASSYKVSYEQYF.